Listed here is a single TCR beta chain. These data are taken from a study of blood T cell repertoires in COVID-19. Across the study: Italy, Spain and the United States were the sources of the convalescent and acute COVID-19 samples. T cells, B-cell-depleted T cells, or PBMCs provided the cDNA or gDNA that served as material.

Germline V gene data show CDR1 as SGHKS and CDR2 as YYEKEE (reference sequence). CDR3 length: 14 residues. Trimming removed 1 base at V and 5 bases at J, with 12 bases between. In the original analysis: The assay estimated nucleated cells by amplifying reference gene primers. The protocol was immunoSEQ multiplex PCR, while the TCRdb copy is restricted to in-frame clones and leaves out a portion. Clone size and V and J calls were adopted from that table, with D and trimming inferred from the DNA. The sample records 90,000 to 130,000 clones, about 88% being singletons. Sequenced input: peripheral blood. The rearrangement uses TRBV5-5 and TRBJ1-1; D perhaps matches TRBD1 (6 bases). The sequence was collected from a woman between 45 and 65 years old with acute or convalescent COVID-19. This CDR3 is CASSLLGALTEAFF. CDR3 nucleotides: TGTGCCAGCAGCTTGTTGGGGGCGCTTACTGAAGCTTTCTTT.